This T cell receptor (beta chain) was retrieved from a study of shared clonotypes between healthy human individuals. V was cut by 0 bases and J by 2 bases, with 14 bases left in between. Germline V gene sequence: CDR1 LNHDA, CDR2 SQIVND (reference sequence). There are 16 residues in the CDR3. Profiled with immunoSEQ multiplex PCR; TCRdb holds only in-frame clones, not every one. Of hundreds of thousands of clones listed, 90% to 97% are singletons. Details on this clone: Its antigen is as yet unknown.

Study results and caveats: It was observed that approximately 5% of naive CD4 clonotypes were shared across a few donors. Specimens sampled were limited to blood, with tissue repertoires likely differing.

The naive CD8 population came from CD45RO-negative cells selected for CCR7, without terminally differentiated effector memory CD45RA+ cells. The TCR originated in a woman younger than 45 in good health. This sequence joins TRBV19 and TRBJ2-7, with D perhaps matching TRBD1 (6 bases). Sequencing was performed on naive CD8+ T cells sorted from blood. The CDR3 protein is CASSIDGLDSPYEQYF. The CDR3 DNA sequence: TGTGCCAGTAGTATAGATGGATTGGACAGTCCCTACGAGCAGTACTTC.